The 14 T cell receptor beta chains in this list originate from one sample, sequenced in a study of preoperative IRX-2 immunotherapy in early breast cancer. The treatment is: preoperative locoregional IRX-2 cytokine immunotherapy. Some clones are missing from TCRdb's copy, which holds only in-frame ones; the method was immunoSEQ multiplex PCR. The sample includes around 34,000 clones, around 83% of them seen just once. The sample in question was lymph node tissue, obtained from a patient treated with IRX-2 immunotherapy. These receptors were obtained from a human donor with breast cancer.

CDR3 loop: CASSPAAGLLNQPQHF. The CDR3 bases are TGTGCCAGTAGTCCGGCGGCAGGGTTATTGAATCAGCCCCAGCATTTT. This rearrangement joins TRBV19 to TRBJ1-5, with a weak D call TRBD1 (5 bases). Germline V gene sequence: CDR1 LNHDA, CDR2 SQIVND (reference sequence). CDR3 length: 16 amino acids. Trimming pared 5 bases from V and 4 bases from J, leaving 18 bases between.

The chain employs TRBV12-5 and TRBJ2-4; D remains ambiguous. Germline V lookup: CDR1 LGHNT, CDR2 FRNRAP. This CDR3 has 12 amino acids. CDR3 loop: CASALGKNIQYF. The CDR3 DNA reads as TGTGCCAGCGCCCTTGGCAAAAACATTCAGTACTTC.

This clone is a singleton in its sample. V usage is TRBV25-1 and J usage is TRBJ2-7; no clear D gene. Trimming pared 5 bases from V and 2 bases from J, leaving 16 bases between. The germline V gene has CDR1 MGHDK and CDR2 SYGVNS. The CDR3 extends over 15 amino acids. The CDR3 reads CASSTTSRPTYEQYF. CDR3 bases: TGTGCCAGCAGTACTACGTCCAGGCCCACCTACGAGCAGTACTTC.

The chain combines TRBV18 with TRBJ1-1, with D unresolved. Germline V gene sequence: CDR1 KGHSH, CDR2 LQKENI. The CDR3 has 16 amino acids. The V end lost 1 base, the J end lost 2 bases, and 14 bases lay between the germline ends. The CDR3 DNA reads TGTGCCAGCTCACCACTCCTCGTTAGGGCAAACACTGAAGCTTTCTTT. This encodes CASSPLLVRANTEAFF.

J is TRBJ2-7 and V is TRBV27, with a weak D call TRBD1 (6 bases). Germline CDR1 is MNHEY and CDR2 is SMNVEV (reference sequence). The CDR3 runs 15 residues. Trimming pared 6 bases from V and 2 bases from J, leaving 17 bases between. In DNA form, the CDR3 reads TGTGCCAGCAGCCTGGGCCTCTGGGGGCCCTACGAGCAGTACTTC. Translation gives CASSLGLWGPYEQYF.

In DNA form, the CDR3 reads TGCGCCAGCTCCCGGGACAGGGGGCGGACTAATGAAAAACTGTTTTTT. This sequence encodes CASSRDRGRTNEKLFF. The chain has TRBV4-1 and TRBJ1-4; 12 nucleotides align to TRBD1. The length of the CDR3 is 16 residues. V was clipped by 8 bases and J by 2 bases; unmatched bases: 6. The germline V gene has CDR1 MGHRA and CDR2 YSYEKL.

This clone was observed a single time. The chain combines TRBV1 with TRBJ2-7; the table calls TRBD2, which could not be checked here. TRBV1 is reported as a pseudogene. This CDR3 is built from 12 residues. CDR3 nucleotide sequence: TGCGCCAGCAGCCAAGTGTTCGGGGAGCAGTACTTC. This encodes CASSQVFGEQYF.

V usage is TRBV23-1 and J usage is TRBJ2-1, with 7 positions matching TRBD1. TRBV23-1 is an ORF, and what it does is uncertain. The CDR3 sequence is 18 residues long. V lost 6 bases to trimming and J lost 4 bases; unmatched junction nucleotides: 18. The CDR3 region has the DNA TGCGCCAGCAGAGCTCAGACAGGGTACAGGACCCTTTACAATGAGCAGTTCTTC. As protein: CASRAQTGYRTLYNEQFF.

This chain connects TRBV16 to TRBJ2-1; 9 bases are shared with TRBD1. V trimming: 7 bases; J trimming: 3 bases; junction bases outside the gene matches: 4. The CDR3 runs to 14 residues. In germline, CDR1 is KGHSY, CDR2 FQNENV. In DNA, the CDR3 is TGTGCCAGCATTTGGGACAGGGACTACAATGAGCAGTTCTTC. As protein: CASIWDRDYNEQFF.

The V call is TRBV30, the J call TRBJ1-2; possibly TRBD1 for D (6 bases). The CDR3 consists of 14 residues. Deletions cut 0 bases from V and 2 bases from J, with 10 bases between. Germline values: CDR1 GTSNPN, CDR2 SVGIG (reference sequence). In nucleotides, the CDR3 is TGTGCCTGGAGTGTACAGGGCCGAAACTATGGCTACACCTTC. Translated, it gives CAWSVQGRNYGYTF.

The chain couples TRBV19 to TRBJ2-7; D gene unclear. The CDR3 is made up of 15 amino acids. The germline gives CDR1 LNHDA, CDR2 SQIVND (reference sequence). Trimming pared 3 bases from V and 0 bases from J, leaving 12 bases between. The CDR3 is CASSIRDYLSYEQYF. The CDR3 DNA reads as TGTGCCAGTAGTATTAGGGATTATCTCTCCTACGAGCAGTACTTC.

This chain connects TRBV19 to TRBJ2-5; D may match TRBD1 or TRBD2 (5 bases each). The length of the CDR3 is 14 residues. CDR1 is LNHDA, CDR2 SQIVND, per germline (reference sequence). The V end lost 4 bases, the J end lost 1 base, and 10 bases lay between the germline ends. The DNA for the CDR3 is TGTGCCAGTAGTAACCCAGGGAGCCAAGAGACCCAGTACTTC. It yields the protein CASSNPGSQETQYF. The full variable domain, its missing parts supplied by reference TRBV19 and TRBJ2-5, is DGGITQSPKYLFRKEGQNVTLSCEQNLNHDAMYWYRQDPGQGLRLIYYSQIVNDFQKGDIAEGYSVSREKKESFPLTVTSAQKNPTAFYLCASSNPGSQETQYFGPGTRLLVL.

The chain is built from TRBV18 and TRBJ2-7, with D possibly matching TRBD1 (6 bases). This CDR3 is built from 16 residues. V lost 2 bases to trimming and J lost 2 bases, with 16 bases between them. Per the germline V gene, CDR1 is KGHSH and CDR2 is LQKENI. The CDR3 nucleotides read TGTGCCAGCTCACCAACACCGGGACATAATGCCTACGAGCAGTACTTC. It yields the protein CASSPTPGHNAYEQYF.

The chain is built from TRBV11-3 and TRBJ1-3, with TRBD1 as a possible D gene (5 bases). Germline V gene lookup returns CDR1 SGHNT and CDR2 YENEEA. V shed 6 bases and J shed 0 bases, with 15 bases lying between them. The CDR3 has 16 residues. CDR3 sequence: CASSLAGVLSGNTIYF. The DNA for the CDR3 is TGTGCCAGCAGTTTGGCGGGGGTACTCTCTGGAAACACCATATATTTT.